These 14 T cell receptor beta chains share one sample of origin, sequenced in a study of T cells in Graves' hyperthyroidism and ophthalmopathy. There were TCR beta CDR3 regions amplified from RNA transcripts. Using the HTBI primer set, a first-round RT-PCR was run on the TCR CDR3. Via MiXCR, TCRdb re-called the multiplex PCR reads, giving one row per CDR3 protein. The table shows around 520,000 distinct CDR3 sequences, with under 15% occurring only once. The specimen was blood. These receptors came from a woman younger than 30 with Graves' hyperthyroidism.

This clonotype was recorded at least ten times. This chain joins TRBV3-1 and TRBJ2-1, with 9 nucleotides matching TRBD2. Trimming cost V 4 bases and J 7 bases; bases outside gene matches: 8. Germline V gene sequence: CDR1 LGHDT, CDR2 YNNKEL (reference sequence). This CDR3 is built from 15 residues. CDR3 sequence reads: CASSLAGVRGNEQFF. CDR3 DNA: TGTGCCAGCAGCCTAGCGGGAGTCAGGGGGAATGAGCAGTTCTTC.

The V and J genes are TRBV11-2 and TRBJ2-1, with TRBD2 identical over 8 bases. The junction had 4 bases not matched to a gene; V was cut back by 2 bases and J by 4 bases. The CDR3 length is 15 residues. In germline, CDR1 is SGHAT, CDR2 FQNNGV. The CDR3 DNA follows: TGTGCCAGCAGCTTACAAGCGGGGGCTTACAATGAGCAGTTCTTC. This gives the protein CASSLQAGAYNEQFF. Full variable domain (missing parts from reference TRBV11-2 and TRBJ2-1): EAGVAQSPRYKIIEKRQSVAFWCNPISGHATLYWYQQILGQGPKLLIQFQNNGVVDDSQLPKDRFSAERLKGVDSTLKIQPAKLEDSAVYLCASSLQAGAYNEQFFGPGTRLTVL.

J is TRBJ1-1 and V is TRBV20-1, with no clear D. CDR1 and CDR2 (germline): DFQATT, SNEGSKA (reference sequence). The CDR3 length is 13 residues. Trimming took off 0 bases at V and 11 bases at J, with 16 bases between the two ends. This CDR3 reads CSARDSGTESAFF. The CDR3, as DNA: TGCAGTGCTAGAGATTCTGGTACAGAATCGGCTTTCTTT.

This clonotype was detected many times. The chain carries TRBV11-2 and TRBJ2-7; a possible D gene is TRBD1 (6 bases). Germline V gene data show CDR1 as SGHAT and CDR2 as FQNNGV. Trimming pared 5 bases from V and 6 bases from J, leaving 17 bases between. The CDR3 is 14 residues long. The CDR3 here is CASSPRGRGFEQYF. The CDR3 DNA follows: TGTGCCAGCAGCCCCAGGGGCAGGGGCTTCGAGCAGTACTTC.

This clonotype was observed a handful of times. CDR3 region: CASSLLGGASGSKHTGELFF. The CDR3 DNA is TGTGCCAGCAGCTTATTGGGGGGGGCTAGCGGGAGCAAGCACACCGGGGAGCTGTTTTTT. The chain uses TRBV13 and TRBJ2-2; 10 bases are shared with TRBD2. J was trimmed by 3 bases and V by 2 bases; bases with no gene match: 15. Germline V lookup: CDR1 PRHDT, CDR2 FYEKMQ (reference sequence). The CDR3 is 20 amino acids.

The J gene is TRBJ2-5, the V gene TRBV7-2, with D perhaps matching TRBD1 (8 bases). Trimming shortened V by 5 bases and J by 5 bases, and 24 bases separated the two germline ends. The germline V gene encodes CDR1 SGHTA and CDR2 FQGNSA. This CDR3 is built from 17 residues. The CDR3 region is CASSRTHTGGGYETQYF. The CDR3 region has the DNA TGTGCCAGCAGCCGAACACATACAGGGGGAGGGTATGAGACCCAGTACTTC.

Many counts were recorded for this clonotype. The chain carries TRBV12-3 or TRBV12-4 and TRBJ1-2; D remains ambiguous. The CDR3 consists of 13 residues. The V gene lost 1 base and the J gene lost 8 bases, with 11 bases spanning the gap. The CDR3 loop reads CASSLDIGLGYTF. The CDR3 DNA reads TGTGCCAGCAGTTTAGACATAGGATTGGGCTACACCTTC.

The chain employs TRBV30 and TRBJ2-2, with TRBD2 matching 13 bases. The trim removed 4 bases at V and 10 bases at J, leaving 6 bases unmatched. Looked up from germline, CDR1 is GTSNPN and CDR2 is SVGIG (reference sequence). CDR3 length: 14 amino acids. The CDR3, as DNA: TGTGCCTGGACTCGAGGACTAGCGGGGGTGGAGCTGTTTTTT. The encoded protein is CAWTRGLAGVELFF.

This clonotype occurred many times. The chain combines TRBV20-1 with TRBJ1-2, with D hard to call. CDR1 DFQATT and CDR2 SNEGSKA come from the germline V gene (reference sequence). The CDR3 loop spans 13 amino acids. V dropped 2 bases and J dropped 2 bases, with 9 bases sitting between them. The CDR3 loop reads CSARSTANYGYTF. The DNA for the CDR3 is TGCAGTGCTAGAAGTACAGCAAACTATGGCTACACCTTC.

V gene TRBV2 combines with J gene TRBJ2-1; D not certain. Germline V gives CDR1 SNHLY, CDR2 FYNNEI. Trimming removed 6 bases at V and 5 bases at J, with 8 bases between. The CDR3 covers 12 residues. Written as DNA, the CDR3 is TGTGCCAGCAGGGACGGAAACAATGAGCAGTTCTTC. Protein product: CASRDGNNEQFF.

In its sample, this clonotype was seen many times. V is TRBV7-9 and J is TRBJ2-7, with D perhaps matching TRBD2 (5 bases). The V gene lost 2 bases and the J gene lost 0 bases, with 11 bases spanning the gap. The CDR3 length is 15 residues. The germline V gene has CDR1 SEHNR and CDR2 FQNEAQ (reference sequence). The DNA of the CDR3 is TGTGCCAGCAGCTTATTAGGGAGTTTCTCCTACGAGCAGTACTTC. Protein product: CASSLLGSFSYEQYF.

For this clonotype: A much larger clone differs by one base, so this may be a read error. This chain links TRBV7-9 with TRBJ1-2; D is perhaps TRBD1 (5 bases). Germline assignment: CDR1 SEHNR and CDR2 FQNEAQ (reference sequence). The length of the CDR3 is 14 residues. CDR3 sequence (DNA): TGTGCCGGCAGCTCCAAGACAGTCCACTATGGCTACACCTTC. Amino acids: CAGSSKTVHYGYTF.

This clonotype came up many times. The chain joins TRBV7-9 to TRBJ2-1; 8 bases map to TRBD2. Germline CDR1 reads SEHNR; CDR2 reads FQNEAQ (reference sequence). This CDR3 comprises 14 residues. V lost 5 bases and J lost 6; bases outside the gene matches: 6. CDR3 DNA sequence: TGTGCCAGCAGCCCATTACTAGCGGTCAATGAGCAGTTCTTC. This sequence encodes CASSPLLAVNEQFF. Full variable domain (outside the CDR3, taken from reference TRBV7-9 and TRBJ2-1): DTGVSQNPRHKITKRGQNVTFRCDPISEHNRLYWYRQTLGQGPEFLTYFQNEAQLEKSRLLSDRFSAERPKGSFSTLEIQRTEQGDSAMYLCASSPLLAVNEQFFGPGTRLTVL.

The chain is built from TRBV7-3 and TRBJ2-2; the D gene is possibly TRBD2 (6 bases). The germline gives CDR1 SGHTA, CDR2 FQGTGA. Trimming shortened V by 1 base and J by 2 bases, and 11 bases separated the two germline ends. This CDR3 has 16 residues. In DNA form, the CDR3 reads TGTGCCAGCAGCTTAATCCCGGGAGTAAACACCGGGGAGCTGTTTTTT. It encodes CASSLIPGVNTGELFF.